A single sample is the source of the 14 T cell receptor beta chains below, sequenced in a study of T cells in Graves' hyperthyroidism and ophthalmopathy (dated by TCRdb to between 2018 and 2020). Preparation of the library involved multiplex PCR. The instrument was an Illumina HiSeq 2000. TCR beta CDR3 regions were amplified from RNA transcripts. The first round of RT-PCR for the TCR CDR3 was performed with the HTBI primer set and the Qiagen OneStep RT-PCR kit. Starting from the raw public reads, TCRdb applied fastp trimming at Q25, assembled clones with MiXCR and retained in-frame beta chains. Each CDR3 protein gets just one entry, which takes the most common genes and DNA from the rows behind it. This sample is represented by 550,000 to 700,000 distinct CDR3 sequences; 46% of them were singletons. The ten largest clones add up to roughly 19% of the sample. The sequencing input was peripheral blood or thyroid tissue (not recorded which). The receptor source for this set is an adult woman with Graves' disease, either hyperthyroidism or ophthalmopathy (not recorded which).

This clonotype was seen a handful of times. The genes are TRBV7-8 and TRBJ1-5; TRBD1 aligns across 7 bases. The CDR3 extends over 12 amino acids. V gave up 4 bases and J gave up 15 bases; unmatched junction bases: 9. Germline V gene data show CDR1 as SGHVS and CDR2 as FQNEAQ. CDR3 loop: CASSYRDSLRHF. CDR3 coding DNA: TGTGCCAGCAGCTACCGGGACAGCCTTCGGCATTTT.

At least ten counts were recorded for this clonotype. In DNA form, the CDR3 reads TGTGCCATTGGACCGGGGGCGGGAGTTCTATACGAGCAGTACTTC. This encodes CAIGPGAGVLYEQYF. The chain uses TRBV10-3 and TRBJ2-7; possibly TRBD2 for D (7 bases). The germline V gene has CDR1 ENHRY and CDR2 SYGVKD. This CDR3 has 15 amino acids. V lost 9 bases, J lost 4 bases, and 22 bases lay in between.

This clonotype was seen only a few times. V is TRBV28 and J is TRBJ2-2, with D possibly being TRBD1 or TRBD2 (5 bases each). Per germline, CDR1 MDHEN and CDR2 SYDVKM. The CDR3 is 16 amino acids. Trimming took 6 bases from V and 5 from J, leaving 19 bases between them. The CDR3 sequence is CASSYGTTGETGELFF. In DNA, the CDR3 is TGTGCCAGCAGCTACGGGACGACGGGCGAAACCGGGGAGCTGTTTTTT.

V gene TRBV7-6 combines with J gene TRBJ1-1; TRBD1 is a possible D gene (5 bases). Trimming removed 3 bases from V and 5 bases from J, with 13 bases in between. Germline values: CDR1 SGHVS, CDR2 FNYEAQ. This CDR3 has 14 amino acids. This chain's CDR3 is CASSLVGGRTEAFF. The CDR3 DNA is TGTGCCAGCAGCTTGGTGGGGGGGAGAACTGAAGCTTTCTTT.

This clonotype was recorded many times. V gene TRBV4-2 combines with J gene TRBJ2-7, with 10 bases aligning to TRBD2. The CDR3 is 15 amino acids. CDR1 is LGHNA and CDR2 is YNFKEQ in the germline V gene. V lost 0 bases, J lost 1 base, and 0 bases stayed unmatched. CDR3: CASSQETSGSYEQYF. The CDR3, as DNA: TGTGCCAGCAGCCAAGAGACTAGCGGGTCCTACGAGCAGTACTTC.

For this clonotype: Here the CDR3 omits its conserved ending phenylalanine or tryptophan, so a read error is the likely source. The CDR3 DNA follows: TGTGCCATCAGTGAGTCCCAAGGGGCCAACGTCCTGACTCTC. It is translated as CAISESQGANVLTL. The chain uses TRBV10-3 and TRBJ2-6; no clear D. The length of the CDR3 is 14 residues. CDR1 is ENHRY and CDR2 is SYGVKD in the germline V gene. Trimming left V 0 bases short and J 4 bases short, with 4 bases between.

This chain links TRBV2 with TRBJ2-7; D is perhaps TRBD1 or TRBD2 (5 bases each). Per the germline V gene, CDR1 is SNHLY and CDR2 is FYNNEI. The CDR3 is made up of 14 amino acids. Trimming left V 8 bases short and J 6 bases short, with 20 bases between. The CDR3 DNA reads as TGTGCCAGCGGATTGAGGGGACGAGTCGGCGAGCAGTACTTC. Protein sequence: CASGLRGRVGEQYF.

Many counts were recorded for this clonotype. CDR3 sequence (DNA): TGTGCCAGCAGTTCAGGGTCGGGTTGGATCGGCAATCAGCCCCAGCATTTT. It encodes CASSSGSGWIGNQPQHF. The rearrangement links TRBV6-5 to TRBJ1-5; a weak D match, TRBD1 (5 bases). With 4 bases removed from V and 2 bases from J, the gap between germline ends came to 18 bases. Looked up from germline, CDR1 is MNHEY and CDR2 is SVGAGI. CDR3 length: 17 residues.

The CDR3 protein is CASSAPPGTHQETQYF. In DNA, the CDR3 is TGTGCCAGCAGTGCGCCCCCGGGTACCCACCAAGAGACCCAGTACTTC. The gene calls are TRBV6-1 and TRBJ2-5, with D unresolved. The CDR3 has 16 amino acids. V lost 4 bases to trimming and J lost 0 bases, with 15 bases between them. Germline loops: CDR1 MNHNS, CDR2 SASEGT.

The rearrangement uses TRBV28 and TRBJ1-6, with 7 bases aligning to TRBD1. Losses at the gene ends were 3 bases for V and 13 bases for J; bases not matched to a gene: 21. Germline CDR1 MDHEN, CDR2 SYDVKM. CDR3 length equals 18 residues. The CDR3 spells CASSFPNPMTGPSRPLHF. The CDR3 DNA sequence: TGTGCCAGCAGTTTCCCAAACCCCATGACAGGGCCTAGCCGGCCCCTCCACTTT. Full variable domain (outside the CDR3, taken from reference TRBV28 and TRBJ1-6): DVKVTQSSRYLVKRTGEKVFLECVQDMDHENMFWYRQDPGLGLRLIYFSYDVKMKEKGDIPEGYSVSREKKERFSLILESASTNQTSMYLCASSFPNPMTGPSRPLHFGNGTRLTVT.

The V call is TRBV29-1, the J call TRBJ1-1; weak D call: TRBD1 (6 bases). The length of the CDR3 is 17 residues. Trimming cost V 6 bases and J 0 bases, with 23 bases left between them. Germline CDR1 SQVTM, CDR2 ANQGSEA. This CDR3 is CSVRAAGAWSMNTEAFF. As DNA, the CDR3 is TGCAGCGTCCGTGCGGCGGGGGCGTGGAGTATGAACACTGAAGCTTTCTTT.

This clonotype was detected only a few times. V usage is TRBV6-2 or TRBV6-3 and J usage is TRBJ2-2; 11 nucleotides line up with TRBD2. There are 15 residues in the CDR3. The V segment lost 5 bases and the J segment 5 bases; nucleotides outside the gene matches: 4. Germline CDR1 and CDR2: MNHEY and SVGEGT. CDR3 amino acids: CASSGTSGRTGELFF. CDR3 coding DNA: TGTGCCAGCAGTGGAACTAGCGGGAGAACCGGGGAGCTGTTTTTT.

In DNA, the CDR3 is TGCAGCGCGCAGGGACACCGCGGATTTTTATCGAACACTGAAGCTTTCTTT. It specifies CSAQGHRGFLSNTEAFF. The chain is built from TRBV29-1 and TRBJ1-1, with D tentatively TRBD1 (6 bases). The CDR3 spans 17 residues. Between the trimmed V and J ends, which lost 7 bases and 1 base, there was a span of 25 bases. Germline-derived CDR1 and CDR2 are SQVTM and ANQGSEA.

Only one count was recorded for this clonotype. The rearrangement joins TRBV7-3 to TRBJ2-1; D tentatively fits TRBD1 or TRBD2 (5 bases each). Trimming removed 3 bases from V and 8 bases from J, with 11 bases in between. Germline V gene lookup returns CDR1 SGHTA and CDR2 FQGTGA. The CDR3 loop spans 13 amino acids. The CDR3 protein is CASSLDFRDEQFF. DNA of the CDR3: TGTGCCAGCAGCTTGGACTTCAGGGATGAGCAGTTCTTC.